This paragraph reports one TCR beta chain. The antigen it recognizes is unknown. The input lacks base qualities; no much larger clone sits a single base away. These data come from a study of regulatory T cells (dated by TCRdb to the late 2010s). Some background on the complete study: The study compared T-cell receptor beta repertoires of sorted regulatory, conventional CD4+ and CD8+ T cells between CD3G-deficient patients and healthy controls. Study-wide conclusions, independent of this receptor: Hydrophobic residues at CDR3 positions 6 and 7 were enriched in conventional CD4+ T cells from CD3G-deficient patients, which suggests more self-reactive specificities. Restricted unique TRB V-J pairs and skewed V and J gene usage were observed in patient repertoires, most markedly in regulatory T cells.

Evidence of autoimmunity was found in all CD3G-deficient patients, and more severe autoimmunity was observed in two of the patients. At the time of testing, the patients were between 2 and 39 years old, and their CD4+ and CD8+ T cells had reduced naive proportions and increased memory proportions. CD4+ cells were FACS-sorted into CD25-high CD127-low regulatory T cells and CD25-low CD127-high conventional CD4+ T cells. Several individuals with CD3G deficiency were included in the patient group. Patient samples and clinical data came from an international physician network spanning the United States, Europe and Asia. Peripheral blood mononuclear cells were isolated by Ficoll density separation. For the multiplex PCR, 52 forward TRBV primers and 13 reverse TRBJ primers were used, and amplification bias was corrected with both assay-based and computational methods. Rearranged TRB loci were amplified from genomic DNA by multiplex PCR within the immunoSEQ assay. TRB amplicons were sequenced on an Illumina HiSeq platform. The study's processing was this. Raw sequences were error-filtered and aligned to reference gene sequences by custom algorithms, then analyzed with the immunoSEQ online tools. Frequencies of productive and nonproductive TRB rearrangements were evaluated among both unique and total sequences. Hydrophobicity and amino acid composition of residues 6 and 7 within the TRB CDR3 were used to estimate the potential for self-reactivity. Group comparisons used t tests, Mann-Whitney tests or two-way ANOVA run in Prism software. In TCRdb, the immuneACCESS table is reduced to in-frame sequences with V and J assigned. These tables do not hold every clone; where another copy was compared, an unresolved V gene accounts for under half, and the others remain unexplained. V, J and clone size were drawn from that table, and D and trimming were deduced from the DNA. The sample yields roughly 23,000 clones; roughly 88% were counted once. The top ten clones comprise approximately 1.3% of the sample.

This receptor was identified in a child aged 10-17 years with CD3G deficiency. Sequencing was performed on conventional CD4+ T cells sorted from blood.

The CDR3 in this case is CASSLATGGRYNEQFF. In nucleotide form, the sequence is TGCGCCAGCAGCTTGGCGACGGGAGGGCGCTACAATGAGCAGTTCTTC. The chain is made from TRBV5-1 and TRBJ2-1; TRBD2 aligns with 8 central bases. The CDR3 goes from the cysteine to the phenylalanine over 16 residues. The kept DNA is CDR3 alone, 48 bases in frame from the first base. The germline V gene sets CDR1 to SGHRS and CDR2 to YFSETQ. Trimming removed 0 bases from V and 3 bases from J; the gene matches leave 5 bases unexplained.